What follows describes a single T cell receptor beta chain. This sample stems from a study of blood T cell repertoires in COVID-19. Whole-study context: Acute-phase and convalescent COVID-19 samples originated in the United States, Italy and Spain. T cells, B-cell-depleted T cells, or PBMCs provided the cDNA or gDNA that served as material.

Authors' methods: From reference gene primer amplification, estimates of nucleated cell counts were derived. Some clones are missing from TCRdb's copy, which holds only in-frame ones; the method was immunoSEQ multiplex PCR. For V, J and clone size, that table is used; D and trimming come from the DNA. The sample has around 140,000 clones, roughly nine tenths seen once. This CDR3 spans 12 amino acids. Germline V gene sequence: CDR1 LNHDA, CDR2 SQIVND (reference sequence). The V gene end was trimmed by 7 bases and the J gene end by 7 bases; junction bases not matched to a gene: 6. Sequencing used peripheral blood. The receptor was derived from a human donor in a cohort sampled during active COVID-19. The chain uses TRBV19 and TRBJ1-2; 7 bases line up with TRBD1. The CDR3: CASTLQGIGYTF. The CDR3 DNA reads TGTGCCAGTACCCTACAGGGGATTGGCTACACCTTC.